Each of the 28 T cell receptor beta chains below was sequenced from the same sample in a study of post-analysis software for immune sequencing data. Study-wide findings and caveats: Elevated frequency relative to controls characterized roughly five TRBV segments in patients, TRBV5-6, TRBV5-1 and TRBV20-1 among them.

The antigens of these receptors remain unknown. TCR beta cDNA libraries included unique molecular identifiers. Each CDR3 protein is one row after TCRdb ran MiXCR on the PCR reads. The sample records about 770,000 distinct CDR3 sequences, just over 45% being singletons. Sample: blood. These receptors came from a girl aged 5 to 17 with multiple sclerosis.

This clonotype was seen a single time. This chain connects TRBV7-8 to TRBJ2-5, with 8 bases aligning to TRBD2. J gave up 4 bases and V 2 bases, and 3 bases lay outside the gene matches. The CDR3 is 14 amino acids. The germline CDR1 and CDR2 sequences are SGHVS and FQNEAQ. In nucleotides, the CDR3 is TGTGCCAGCAGCTTACAGCGGGAGAGAGAGACCCAGTACTTC. Translation gives CASSLQRERETQYF.

The chain links TRBV7-2 to TRBJ1-1, with TRBD1 as a possible D gene (5 bases). CDR3 length: 14 amino acids. CDR1 is SGHTA and CDR2 is FQGNSA in the germline V gene. V lost 2 bases and J 4 bases, leaving 11 bases between the germline ends. Here the CDR3 reads CASSLSAGPTEAFF. CDR3 DNA sequence: TGTGCCAGCAGCTTATCAGCGGGGCCCACTGAAGCTTTCTTT.

This clonotype came up a few times. This rearrangement joins TRBV7-9 to TRBJ2-4; no definite D call. Trimming shortened V by 5 bases and J by 5 bases, and 10 bases separated the two germline ends. Per the germline V gene, CDR1 is SEHNR and CDR2 is FQNEAQ (reference sequence). The CDR3 is 13 residues long. Written as DNA, the CDR3 is TGTGCCAGCAGCCACGGGCAGCAAAACATTCAGTACTTC. It yields the protein CASSHGQQNIQYF.

The CDR3 is CATSREGSLYYNEQFF. Written as DNA, the CDR3 is TGTGCCACCAGCAGAGAGGGCTCCCTATACTACAATGAGCAGTTCTTC. This chain uses TRBV15 with TRBJ2-1; no clear D gene. The ends were cut back, 0 bases at V and 3 bases at J, with 12 bases in the middle. CDR3 length equals 16 residues. The germline gives CDR1 LNHNV, CDR2 YYDKDF (reference sequence).

This clonotype was counted between two and nine times. V usage is TRBV5-6 and J usage is TRBJ1-2; the D is unclear. Germline V gene data show CDR1 as SGHDT and CDR2 as YYEEEE. Trimming cost V 0 bases and J 3 bases, with 12 bases left between them. The CDR3 is 15 residues long. CDR3 amino acids: CASSLGVGMDYGYTF. DNA for the CDR3: TGTGCCAGCAGCTTGGGGGTGGGGATGGACTATGGCTACACCTTC.

This clonotype was recorded a few times. The chain combines TRBV15 with TRBJ2-7, with a weak D call TRBD2 (6 bases). V lost 0 bases to trimming and J lost 4 bases, with 25 bases between them. The length of the CDR3 is 19 residues. Germline V gives CDR1 LNHNV, CDR2 YYDKDF (reference sequence). CDR3 residues: CATSRDLPTRVRVSYEQYF. CDR3 bases: TGTGCCACCAGCAGAGATCTACCGACTAGGGTCCGCGTTTCTTACGAGCAGTACTTC.

This rearrangement joins TRBV29-1 to TRBJ2-5; the D is unclear. Germline CDR1 is SQVTM and CDR2 is ANQGSEA. Trimming removed 4 bases at V and 11 bases at J, with 20 bases between. The CDR3 runs to 13 residues. Written as DNA, the CDR3 is TGCAGCGTTGGGGTGGCGAGTCAGAATGAGCAGTACTTC. Translated: CSVGVASQNEQYF.

This clonotype turned up a few times. The chain uses TRBV20-1 and TRBJ2-1; 7 bases are a match to TRBD2. The CDR3 is made up of 14 amino acids. The V and J ends lost 3 bases and 7 bases, in that order; junction bases with no gene match: 9. Per germline, CDR1 DFQATT and CDR2 SNEGSKA (reference sequence). CDR3 nucleotide sequence: TGCAGTGCTAGTGGCGGGAGCCCAACGAATGAGCAGTTCTTC. Translated, it gives CSASGGSPTNEQFF.

This clonotype came up many times. The chain combines TRBV7-2 with TRBJ2-7; 10 bases map to TRBD2. CDR3 size: 17 residues. Trimming removed 1 base from V and 3 bases from J; junction bases left unmatched: 9. CDR1 and CDR2 (germline): SGHTA, FQGNSA. CDR3 sequence (DNA): TGTGCCAGCAGCTTAGTTTTAACTAGCGGGGTCTTCTACGAGCAGTACTTC. It encodes CASSLVLTSGVFYEQYF.

In this sample, this clonotype turned up once. The chain employs TRBV14 and TRBJ2-1, with 9 bases fitting TRBD2. V lost 0 bases, J lost 4 bases, and 4 bases stayed unmatched. Germline V gene lookup returns CDR1 SGHDN and CDR2 FVKESK. This CDR3 comprises 16 residues. DNA of the CDR3: TGTGCCAGCAGCCAAGATTTGAGCGGGAGGTACAATGAGCAGTTCTTC. It translates to CASSQDLSGRYNEQFF.

In its sample, this clonotype was seen a few times. The chain has TRBV7-9 and TRBJ2-1; the match to TRBD2 covers 8 bases. This CDR3 is 15 amino acids long. V dropped 1 base and J dropped 15; count of bases not matched to a gene: 14. Germline V gene lookup returns CDR1 SEHNR and CDR2 FQNEAQ (reference sequence). The CDR3 loop reads CASSLEGTRVWGLFF. The CDR3 coding sequence is TGTGCCAGCAGCTTAGAGGGGACTAGAGTGTGGGGTCTGTTCTTC.

The rearrangement joins TRBV25-1 to TRBJ2-1; possibly TRBD2 for D (5 bases). Trimming took 6 bases from V and 4 from J, leaving 19 bases between them. Germline CDR1 reads MGHDK; CDR2 reads SYGVNS. The CDR3 is 16 amino acids. The CDR3 loop reads CASSPKEGLAYNEQFF. The DNA of the CDR3 is TGTGCCAGCAGCCCTAAAGAGGGCTTGGCATACAATGAGCAGTTCTTC.

V gene TRBV9 combines with J gene TRBJ2-7, with D possibly called TRBD1 or TRBD2 (6 bases each). V lost 4 bases to trimming and J lost 3 bases, with 20 bases between them. Per germline, CDR1 SGDLS and CDR2 YYNGEE. The CDR3 is 16 residues long. CDR3 sequence reads: CASSIPKGGQNYEQYF. As DNA, the CDR3 is TGTGCCAGCAGCATCCCGAAGGGGGGACAAAACTACGAGCAGTACTTC.

The rearrangement uses TRBV2 and TRBJ2-7, with D unresolved. V was cut by 6 bases and J by 1 base, with 7 bases left in between. CDR3 length equals 12 residues. In germline, CDR1 is SNHLY, CDR2 FYNNEI. The CDR3 region is CASRPVSYEQYF. CDR3 nucleotides: TGTGCCAGCAGACCAGTTTCCTACGAGCAGTACTTC. The full variable domain, its missing parts supplied by reference TRBV2 and TRBJ2-7, is EPEVTQTPSHQVTQMGQEVILRCVPISNHLYFYWYRQILGQKVEFLVSFYNNEISEKSEIFDDQFSVERPDGSNFTLKIRSTKLEDSAMYFCASRPVSYEQYFGPGTRLTVT.

Concerning this clonotype itself: A read error may explain this, as a much larger clone is one base away. Likely a read error: the CDR3 ends without its conserved phenylalanine or tryptophan. The chain recombines TRBV3-1 with TRBJ2-6; D gene ambiguous. Between the trimmed V and J ends, which lost 1 base and 1 base, there was a span of 5 bases. The CDR3 has 15 residues. Germline-derived CDR1 and CDR2 are LGHDT and YNNKEL (reference sequence). The CDR3 loop is CASSQGGSGANVLTV. The DNA of the CDR3 is TGTGCCAGCAGCCAAGGAGGATCTGGGGCCAACGTCCTGACTGTC.

The V and J genes are TRBV7-9 and TRBJ1-2; TRBD1 might be the D (5 bases). The CDR3 totals 15 residues. Germline CDR1 is SEHNR and CDR2 is FQNEAQ (reference sequence). Trimming stripped 0 bases from V and 0 bases from J, with 8 bases between. CDR3 in amino acids: CASSLAPGTNYGYTF. CDR3 nucleotides: TGTGCCAGCAGCTTAGCGCCAGGGACTAACTATGGCTACACCTTC.

This clonotype was picked up a small number of times. The chain uses TRBV7-3 and TRBJ2-2; D is unclear. V was shortened by 2 bases and J by 4 bases, with 11 bases between the two germline ends. Germline CDR1 and CDR2: SGHTA and FQGTGA. The CDR3 consists of 15 residues. In nucleotides, the CDR3 is TGTGCCAGCAGCTTAGATCTTTTGGGCACCGGGGAGCTGTTTTTT. Translating gives CASSLDLLGTGELFF. Complete variable domain (other parts from reference TRBV7-3 and TRBJ2-2): GAGVSQTPSNKVTEKGKYVELRCDPISGHTALYWYRQSLGQGPEFLIYFQGTGAADDSGLPNDRFFAVRPEGSVSTLKIQRTERGDSAVYLCASSLDLLGTGELFFGEGSRLTVL.

The table lists this clonotype with a few counts. V gene TRBV14 combines with J gene TRBJ2-3, with D possibly being TRBD2 (6 bases). V lost 1 base to trimming and J lost 1 base, with 9 bases between them. The CDR3 runs 15 residues. CDR1 SGHDN and CDR2 FVKESK come from the germline V gene. This CDR3 is CASSQVGSGTDTQYF. The CDR3, as DNA: TGTGCCAGCAGCCAAGTCGGGAGCGGCACAGATACGCAGTATTTT.

This clonotype was counted once. J is TRBJ2-4 and V is TRBV13; 9 nucleotides agree with TRBD2. The DNA end is a closer match to TRBJ2-7, so the J assignment may be wrong. Looked up from germline, CDR1 is PRHDT and CDR2 is FYEKMQ (reference sequence). This CDR3 region has 17 residues. Written as DNA, the CDR3 is TGTGCCAGCAGCTTAGGCCGACTAGCGGACTTCTCCTACGAGCAGTACTTC. Translating it yields CASSLGRLADFSYEQYF.

In this sample, this clonotype turned up a few times. This sequence joins TRBV29-1 and TRBJ1-5, with unresolved D. The V end lost 8 bases, the J end lost 4 bases, and 24 bases lay between the germline ends. This CDR3 spans 16 amino acids. CDR1 SQVTM and CDR2 ANQGSEA come from the germline V gene. In DNA, the CDR3 is TGCAGCTCCCGCCTCCAGGACGGGCTGGGGAATCAGCCCCAGCATTTT. Amino acids: CSSRLQDGLGNQPQHF.

The V gene is TRBV5-1, the J gene TRBJ2-1; D remains ambiguous. The CDR3 has 13 amino acids. Germline V lookup: CDR1 SGHRS, CDR2 YFSETQ. V was cut by 3 bases and J by 5 bases, with 9 bases left in between. The CDR3 sequence: CASSSRLNNEQFF. The CDR3 DNA reads as TGCGCCAGCAGCTCCCGCTTAAACAATGAGCAGTTCTTC.

This clonotype was counted between two and nine times. The chain joins TRBV6-5 to TRBJ2-7; the D gene is possibly TRBD2 (6 bases). The end of the DNA is better explained by TRBJ2-4, so the J call may be wrong. From germline, CDR1 is MNHEY and CDR2 SVGAGI. This CDR3 is 12 amino acids long. CDR3: CASSRAGNIQYF. The CDR3 DNA reads TGTGCCAGCAGCCGGGCGGGGAACATTCAGTACTTC.

The CDR3: CSVYGTQETQYF. DNA for the CDR3: TGCAGCGTTTACGGAACCCAAGAGACCCAGTACTTC. This sequence joins TRBV29-1 and TRBJ2-5; unclear D gene. The germline CDR1 and CDR2 sequences are SQVTM and ANQGSEA. Trimming shortened V by 5 bases and J by 1 base, and 8 bases separated the two germline ends. This CDR3 has 12 residues. Variable domain in full (rest from reference TRBV29-1 and TRBJ2-5): SAVISQKPSRDICQRGTSLTIQCQVDSQVTMMFWYRQQPGQSLTLIATANQGSEATYESGFVIDKFPISRPNLTFSTLTVSNMSPEDSSIYLCSVYGTQETQYFGPGTRLLVL.

This clonotype has only a few counts. V and J are TRBV5-1 and TRBJ2-1; 7 bases map to TRBD2. The germline V gene has CDR1 SGHRS and CDR2 YFSETQ. The length of the CDR3 is 16 residues. V lost 4 bases, J lost 5 bases, and 12 bases stayed unmatched. CDR3 sequence: CASSLAGASGNNEQFF. CDR3 bases: TGCGCCAGCAGCCTGGCAGGCGCTAGCGGCAACAATGAGCAGTTCTTC.

The chain employs TRBV20-1 and TRBJ2-3; TRBD2 is a possible D gene (5 bases). Trimming pared 0 bases from V and 2 bases from J, leaving 15 bases between. Germline V gene lookup returns CDR1 DFQATT and CDR2 SNEGSKA (reference sequence). The CDR3 covers 16 residues. The CDR3 DNA follows: TGCAGTGCTAGAGATAAAGGGCGGGTTGACACAGATACGCAGTATTTT. Translated, it gives CSARDKGRVDTDTQYF.

This rearrangement joins TRBV20-1 to TRBJ2-7; D possibly corresponds to TRBD2 (5 bases). The better agreement between TRBJ2-5 and the DNA end casts doubt on the J call. The CDR3 has 15 amino acids. Germline CDR1 DFQATT, CDR2 SNEGSKA (reference sequence). CDR3 in amino acids: CSARDLREPRETQYF. CDR3 in DNA: TGCAGTGCTAGAGATCTGAGGGAGCCACGAGAGACCCAGTACTTC.

There are a few counts of this clonotype. The chain recombines TRBV29-1 with TRBJ2-5; D is perhaps TRBD1 (5 bases). Per germline, CDR1 SQVTM and CDR2 ANQGSEA. The V end was cut by 1 base, the J end by 5 bases, with 11 bases between. The CDR3 totals 13 residues. This CDR3 reads CSVEGRAGETQYF. In DNA, the CDR3 is TGCAGCGTTGAAGGTCGGGCAGGGGAGACCCAGTACTTC.

In its sample, this clonotype was seen a few times. V usage is TRBV12-3 or TRBV12-4 and J usage is TRBJ1-2; possibly TRBD1 for D (5 bases). The CDR3 spans 13 residues. V lost 3 bases and J lost 8, with 13 bases in between. The CDR3 bases are TGTGCCAGCAGTTTTTCCCCAGGGTCCGGCTACACCTTC. Protein sequence: CASSFSPGSGYTF.